This T cell receptor beta chain was found in a study of cytomegalovirus exposure and HLA in healthy donors. The PCR had 60 Vbeta and 13 Jbeta primers. Method: immunoSEQ multiplex PCR; TCRdb's copy keeps in-frame clones and lacks some. The table includes roughly 130,000 clones, roughly 80% detected once. There are 19 residues in the CDR3. Per germline, CDR1 SGHNT and CDR2 YYREEE (reference sequence). With 4 bases clipped from V and 2 bases from J, the junction kept 9 bases outside the gene matches. Findings of the study overall: In a later analysis, the majority of CMV-associated beta chains seemingly showed HLA restriction. No immune exposure information besides CMV serostatus was available.

As to this clone: Antigen: not known.

The chain employs TRBV5-4 and TRBJ2-1; 16 bases are a match to TRBD2. The source of this sequence is a male donor in good health and CMV-seronegative. The source material was PBMCs. CDR3 nucleotide sequence: TGTGCCAGCAGCGTTGTGGGACTAGCGGGAGGGCGCCCCTACAATGAGCAGTTCTTC. Protein product: CASSVVGLAGGRPYNEQFF.